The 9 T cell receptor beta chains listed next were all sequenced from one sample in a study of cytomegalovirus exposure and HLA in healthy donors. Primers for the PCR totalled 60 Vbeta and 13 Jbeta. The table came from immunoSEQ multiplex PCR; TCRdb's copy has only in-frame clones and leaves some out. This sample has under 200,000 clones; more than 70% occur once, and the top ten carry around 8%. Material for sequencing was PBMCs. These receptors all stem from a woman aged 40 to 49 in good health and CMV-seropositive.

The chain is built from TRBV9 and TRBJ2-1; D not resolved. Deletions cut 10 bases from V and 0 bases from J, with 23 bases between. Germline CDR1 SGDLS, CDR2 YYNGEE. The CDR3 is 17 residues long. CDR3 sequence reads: CAGPFSFPGSSYNEQFF. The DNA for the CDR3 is TGTGCCGGGCCCTTTTCGTTTCCAGGCAGCTCCTACAATGAGCAGTTCTTC. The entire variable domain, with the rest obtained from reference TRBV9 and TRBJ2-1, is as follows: DSGVTQTPKHLITATGQRVTLRCSPRSGDLSVYWYQQSLDQGLQFLIQYYNGEERAKGNILERFSAQQFPDLHSELNLSSLELGDSALYFCAGPFSFPGSSYNEQFFGPGTRLTVL.

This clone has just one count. The CDR3 here is CASSQDRSLDYEQYF. The CDR3 nucleotides read TGCGCCAGCAGCCAAGATCGGAGCCTTGACTACGAGCAGTACTTC. The genes are TRBV4-1 and TRBJ2-7; D remains unclear. CDR3 length: 15 residues. CDR1 is MGHRA and CDR2 is YSYEKL in the germline V gene. V lost 0 bases, J lost 3 bases, and 12 bases lay in between.

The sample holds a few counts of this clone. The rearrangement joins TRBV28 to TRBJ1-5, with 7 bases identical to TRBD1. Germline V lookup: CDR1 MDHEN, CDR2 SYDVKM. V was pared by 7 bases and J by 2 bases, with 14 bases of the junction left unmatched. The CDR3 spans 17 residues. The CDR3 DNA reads TGTGCCAGCACTCCCAGGGGGGTGGGTGGTGGCAATCAGCCCCAGCATTTT. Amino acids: CASTPRGVGGGNQPQHF.

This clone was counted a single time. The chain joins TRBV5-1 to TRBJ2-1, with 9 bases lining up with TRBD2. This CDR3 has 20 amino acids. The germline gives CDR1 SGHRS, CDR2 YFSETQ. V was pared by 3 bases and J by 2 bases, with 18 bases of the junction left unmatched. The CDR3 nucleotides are TGCGCCAGCAGCTCCCGGGGTAGCGGGAGATCTCCAAGCACCTACAATGAGCAGTTCTTC. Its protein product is CASSSRGSGRSPSTYNEQFF.

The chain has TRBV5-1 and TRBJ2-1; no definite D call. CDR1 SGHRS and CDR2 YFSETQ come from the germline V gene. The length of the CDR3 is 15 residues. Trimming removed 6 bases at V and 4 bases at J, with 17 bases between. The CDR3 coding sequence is TGCGCCAGCACCCTCAACCCAGGTGTTTACAATGAGCAGTTCTTC. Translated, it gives CASTLNPGVYNEQFF. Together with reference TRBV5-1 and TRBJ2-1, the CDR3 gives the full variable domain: KAGVTQTPRYLIKTRGQQVTLSCSPISGHRSVSWYQQTPGQGLQFLFEYFSETQRNKGNFPGRFSGRQFSNSRSEMNVSTLELGDSALYLCASTLNPGVYNEQFFGPGTRLTVL.

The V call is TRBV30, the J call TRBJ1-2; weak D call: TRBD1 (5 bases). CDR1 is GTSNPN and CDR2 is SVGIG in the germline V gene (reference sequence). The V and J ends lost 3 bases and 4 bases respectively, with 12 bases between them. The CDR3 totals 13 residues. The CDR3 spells CAWRFSGIYGYTF. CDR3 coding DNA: TGTGCCTGGAGATTTTCAGGGATCTATGGCTACACCTTC.

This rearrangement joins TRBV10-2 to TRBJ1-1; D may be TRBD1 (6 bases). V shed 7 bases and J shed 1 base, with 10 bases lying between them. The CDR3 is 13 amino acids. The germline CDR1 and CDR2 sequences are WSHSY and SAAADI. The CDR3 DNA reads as TGCGCCAGCAAACACAGGGAGAACACTGAAGCTTTCTTT. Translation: CASKHRENTEAFF.

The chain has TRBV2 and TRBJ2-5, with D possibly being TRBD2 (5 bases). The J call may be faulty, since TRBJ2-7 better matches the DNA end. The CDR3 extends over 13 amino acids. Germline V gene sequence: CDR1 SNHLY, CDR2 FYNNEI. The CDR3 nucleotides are TGTGCCAGCAATCCCCCGGGGTCCTACGAGCAGTACTTC. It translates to CASNPPGSYEQYF.

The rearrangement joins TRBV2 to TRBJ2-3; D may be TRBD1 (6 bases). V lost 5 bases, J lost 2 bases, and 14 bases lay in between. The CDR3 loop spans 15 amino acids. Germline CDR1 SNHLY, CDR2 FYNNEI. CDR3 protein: CASSIGQPTTDTQYF. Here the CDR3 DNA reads TGTGCCAGCAGTATTGGACAGCCAACCACAGATACGCAGTATTTT.